The clone carrying this T cell receptor beta chain has a handful of counts. Sequenced material consisted of expressed TCRB transcripts (all of the isolated RNA was reverse transcribed). Assay: immunoSEQ multiplex PCR; the TCRdb copy retains only in-frame clones and omits some. Of about 620,000 clones detected, around 15% appear once; the ten largest clones hold approximately 0.099%. These data originate in a study of beta chain features in type 1 diabetes. The clonotype originates from a young man in good health. Source material: naive CD4+ T cells from blood.

CDR3 nucleotides: TGTGCCAGCAGCTTAGTGGCCCGACTAGCGGGGAAGAATGAGCAGTTCTTC. This encodes CASSLVARLAGKNEQFF. The chain joins TRBV11-1 to TRBJ2-1; 11 bases line up with TRBD2. The CDR3 has 17 amino acids. V was clipped by 1 base and J by 7 bases; unmatched bases: 9. Germline CDR1 is SGHAT and CDR2 is FQDESV (reference sequence).